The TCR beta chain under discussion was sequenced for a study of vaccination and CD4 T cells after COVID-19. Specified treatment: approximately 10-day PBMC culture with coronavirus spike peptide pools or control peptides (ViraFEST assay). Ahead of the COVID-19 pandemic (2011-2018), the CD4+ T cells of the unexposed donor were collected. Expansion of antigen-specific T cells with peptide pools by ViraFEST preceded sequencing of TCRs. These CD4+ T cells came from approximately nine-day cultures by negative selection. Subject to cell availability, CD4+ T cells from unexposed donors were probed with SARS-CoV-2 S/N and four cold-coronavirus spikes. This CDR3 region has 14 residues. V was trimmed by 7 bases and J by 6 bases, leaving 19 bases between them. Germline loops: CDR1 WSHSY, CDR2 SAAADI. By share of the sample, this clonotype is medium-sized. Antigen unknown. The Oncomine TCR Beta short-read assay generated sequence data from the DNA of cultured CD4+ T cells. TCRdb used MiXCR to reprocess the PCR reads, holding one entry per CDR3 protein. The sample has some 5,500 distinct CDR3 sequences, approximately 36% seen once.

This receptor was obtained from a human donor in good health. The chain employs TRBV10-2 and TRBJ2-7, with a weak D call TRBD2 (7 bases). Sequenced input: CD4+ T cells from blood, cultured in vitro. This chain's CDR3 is CASKGGGAGGEQYF. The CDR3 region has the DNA TGCGCCAGCAAAGGGGGAGGGGCCGGGGGCGAGCAGTACTTC.